Shown below are 2 T cell receptor beta chains from a single sample sequenced in a study of lymphopenia after photon versus proton radiotherapy (dated by TCRdb to between 2019 and 2020). The library was built by means of the immunoSEQ multiplex PCR assay. TCRdb stores this immuneACCESS table with in-frame sequences only. Part of the clones is absent; in the studies checked, under half of the shortfall reflects unresolved V genes, and no reason is known for the rest. In this sample the table shows 40,000 to 55,000 clones, 92% of which occur a single time. The ten top clones hold more than 15% of the sample. The material was peripheral blood, obtained from a patient treated with photon-based radiotherapy. The receptors come from a woman between 35 and 50 years old with cholangiocarcinoma.

The CDR3 sequence: CSVEGEGTEAFF. CDR3 bases: TGCAGCGTTGAAGGGGAAGGGACTGAAGCTTTCTTT. V is TRBV29-1 and J is TRBJ1-1; D unclear. This CDR3 has 12 amino acids. Germline CDR1 SQVTM, CDR2 ANQGSEA. V gave up 1 base and J gave up 5 bases, with 8 bases separating them. Based on the CDR3 plus reference TRBV29-1 and TRBJ1-1, the full variable domain is SAVISQKPSRDICQRGTSLTIQCQVDSQVTMMFWYRQQPGQSLTLIATANQGSEATYESGFVIDKFPISRPNLTFSTLTVSNMSPEDSSIYLCSVEGEGTEAFFGQGTRLTVV.

The rearrangement links TRBV6-5 to TRBJ2-3; 7 bases agree with TRBD2. The CDR3 consists of 13 residues. After removal of 9 bases from V and 4 bases from J, the junction contained 7 bases not matched to a gene. CDR1 MNHEY and CDR2 SVGAGI come from the germline V gene. The CDR3 sequence is CASSRLAPDTQYF. CDR3 bases: TGTGCCAGTTCGAGACTAGCTCCAGATACGCAGTATTTT.